Shown below are 25 T cell receptor beta chains from a single sample sequenced in a study of cytomegalovirus exposure and HLA in healthy donors. Primers: 60 Vbeta forward and 13 Jbeta reverse. Sequencing was performed with immunoSEQ multiplex PCR; in TCRdb, only in-frame clones are kept and a portion is missing. The table records roughly 200,000 clones, 75% to 85% of them present only once. Sequencing input: PBMCs. These TCRs come from a woman aged 45-65 years in good health and CMV-seronegative.

This rearrangement joins TRBV18 to TRBJ1-5, with 9 bases lining up with TRBD1. The CDR3 loop spans 16 amino acids. From germline, CDR1 is KGHSH and CDR2 LQKENI. The J segment lost 4 bases and the V segment lost 2 bases, leaving 6 bases of the junction unmatched. In DNA, the CDR3 is TGTGCCAGCTCACCAGTCCAGACAGGGGGGAATCAGCCCCAGCATTTT. Amino acid sequence: CASSPVQTGGNQPQHF.

This chain uses TRBV11-2 with TRBJ1-1; D ambiguous. The CDR3 length is 12 residues. CDR1 SGHAT and CDR2 FQNNGV come from the germline V gene. V was pared by 5 bases and J by 7 bases, with 11 bases between. The CDR3 DNA follows: TGTGCCAGCAGCCCCAGTGGCTTTGAAGCTTTCTTT. It yields the protein CASSPSGFEAFF.

DNA for the CDR3: TGTGCCAGCAGCCAATACAGGGGGGGAACTGAAGCTTTCTTT. Amino acids: CASSQYRGGTEAFF. The gene calls are TRBV14 and TRBJ1-1, with 8 bases fitting TRBD1. With 2 bases clipped from V and 5 bases from J, the junction kept 4 bases outside the gene matches. This CDR3 comprises 14 residues. Per the germline V gene, CDR1 is SGHDN and CDR2 is FVKESK.

This chain joins TRBV6-5 and TRBJ1-1; perhaps TRBD1 as D (6 bases). This CDR3 region has 13 residues. V lost 5 bases to trimming and J lost 4 bases, with 11 bases between them. CDR1 and CDR2 from the germline V gene are MNHEY and SVGAGI. The CDR3 reads CASSITGRTEAFF. The CDR3, as DNA: TGTGCCAGCAGTATAACAGGGCGCACTGAAGCTTTCTTT.

This clone was recorded a few times. The chain is built from TRBV5-1 and TRBJ1-3; 9 bases agree with TRBD1. This CDR3 is built from 15 residues. The germline V gene encodes CDR1 SGHRS and CDR2 YFSETQ. With 4 bases clipped from V and 4 bases from J, the junction kept 6 bases outside the gene matches. This CDR3 reads CASSLQGAGGNTIYF. The CDR3 region has the DNA TGCGCCAGCAGCCTACAGGGGGCTGGGGGAAACACCATATATTTT.

This chain uses TRBV27 with TRBJ2-1; 7 positions agree with TRBD1. V shed 7 bases and J 2 bases; nucleotides not matched to a gene: 8. Germline CDR1 and CDR2: MNHEY and SMNVEV (reference sequence). There are 15 residues in the CDR3. The CDR3 bases are TGTGCCAGCAATCACGACAGGGCCGCCTACAATGAGCAGTTCTTC. Protein product: CASNHDRAAYNEQFF.

V is TRBV18 and J is TRBJ2-3, with D possibly matching TRBD1 (6 bases). V lost 4 bases to trimming and J lost 3 bases, with 8 bases between them. Germline V gives CDR1 KGHSH, CDR2 LQKENI. The CDR3 consists of 13 residues. CDR3 residues: CASSRQATDTQYF. CDR3 DNA: TGTGCCAGCTCACGACAGGCTACAGATACGCAGTATTTT.

In its sample, this clone was seen a few times. This chain joins TRBV6-5 and TRBJ2-3, with a possible D match to TRBD2 (5 bases). This CDR3 contains 14 residues. Looked up from germline, CDR1 is MNHEY and CDR2 is SVGAGI. Trimming stripped 2 bases from V and 2 bases from J, with 8 bases between. CDR3 protein: CASSYGGPTDTQYF. The CDR3 coding sequence is TGTGCCAGCAGTTACGGCGGGCCCACAGATACGCAGTATTTT.

The rearrangement joins TRBV29-1 to TRBJ1-2; 12 positions agree with TRBD1. Trimming at V came to 6 bases and at J to 8 bases, leaving 13 bases not matched to a gene. Germline V gene lookup returns CDR1 SQVTM and CDR2 ANQGSEA. This CDR3 has 15 amino acids. CDR3 DNA sequence: TGCAGCGTCCAACGACCGGGACAGGGGGCAAGAGGCTACACCTTC. Translated: CSVQRPGQGARGYTF.

The chain couples TRBV5-1 to TRBJ2-7, with D possibly TRBD2 on 6 matching bases. V was cut by 0 bases and J by 5 bases, with 21 bases left in between. This CDR3 has 17 residues. Germline-derived CDR1 and CDR2 are SGHRS and YFSETQ. The CDR3 reads CASSLAYGGIRMDEQYF. CDR3 coding DNA: TGCGCCAGCAGCTTGGCCTACGGGGGTATCAGGATGGACGAGCAGTACTTC.

The rearrangement uses TRBV6-1 and TRBJ2-7; 8 positions agree with TRBD2. J was trimmed by 4 bases and V by 8 bases; bases with no gene match: 7. The CDR3 sequence is 13 residues long. Germline V lookup: CDR1 MNHNS, CDR2 SASEGT. CDR3 DNA sequence: TGTGCCAGCTCTCGGGAGGGCGGGTACGAGCAGTACTTC. This codes for CASSREGGYEQYF.

This clone was observed a few times. The CDR3 sequence: CASSDSNGGLAGGFSVPYNEQFF. The CDR3 bases are TGTGCCAGCAGTGACTCGAACGGGGGACTAGCGGGAGGGTTCTCGGTCCCCTACAATGAGCAGTTCTTC. The rearrangement uses TRBV6-4 and TRBJ2-1; 16 nucleotides match TRBD2. CDR1 is MRHNA, CDR2 SNTAGT, per germline. Losses at the gene ends were 0 bases for V and 2 bases for J; bases not matched to a gene: 16. The CDR3 runs 23 residues.

The chain is built from TRBV19 and TRBJ2-3, with TRBD2 identical over 7 bases. Germline CDR1 reads LNHDA; CDR2 reads SQIVND (reference sequence). CDR3 length equals 17 residues. J gave up 2 bases and V 5 bases, and 13 bases lay outside the gene matches. The CDR3 sequence is CASSPSGPRLYTDTQYF. The CDR3 bases are TGTGCCAGTAGTCCTAGCGGCCCCCGTCTATACACAGATACGCAGTATTTT.

This clone appeared a single time. The chain couples TRBV10-3 to TRBJ1-2, with unresolved D. Germline values: CDR1 ENHRY, CDR2 SYGVKD. This CDR3 has 15 amino acids. V was clipped by 2 bases and J by 8 bases, with 18 bases between them. DNA for the CDR3: TGTGCCATCAGTGAGCAGGCGGGCGGCATTAGGGGCTACACCTTC. Residues: CAISEQAGGIRGYTF.

This clone was seen a few times. The chain joins TRBV5-6 to TRBJ2-2; D might be TRBD1 (6 bases). The CDR3 is made up of 15 amino acids. Germline V gives CDR1 SGHDT, CDR2 YYEEEE. Trimming cost V 1 base and J 7 bases, with 14 bases left between them. The CDR3 DNA sequence: TGTGCCAGCAGCTTGATGGACAGAGCTCGCGGGGAGCTGTTTTTT. Its translation: CASSLMDRARGELFF.

The sample holds a few counts of this clone. V usage is TRBV19 and J usage is TRBJ2-1; D might be TRBD2 (6 bases). Germline V gene sequence: CDR1 LNHDA, CDR2 SQIVND (reference sequence). Trimming pared 5 bases from V and 7 bases from J, leaving 15 bases between. The CDR3 sequence is 14 residues long. The CDR3 protein is CASSLGGIRNEQFF. The CDR3 bases are TGTGCCAGTAGTCTCGGCGGGATAAGGAATGAGCAGTTCTTC.

The rearrangement links TRBV4-1 to TRBJ2-1, with TRBD2 matching over 7 bases. There are 18 residues in the CDR3. Germline V lookup: CDR1 MGHRA, CDR2 YSYEKL. The V and J ends lost 0 bases and 4 bases, in that order; junction bases with no gene match: 12. As DNA, the CDR3 is TGCGCCAGCAGCCAAGACCCCCCGTTAGCGGGCTCATACAATGAGCAGTTCTTC. Its translation is CASSQDPPLAGSYNEQFF.

This sequence joins TRBV7-9 and TRBJ1-3; no clear D. CDR3 length: 13 amino acids. Trimming stripped 6 bases from V and 0 bases from J, with 6 bases between. Germline V lookup: CDR1 SEHNR, CDR2 FQNEAQ (reference sequence). CDR3 amino acids: CASSEASGNTIYF. DNA of the CDR3: TGTGCCAGCAGTGAAGCCTCTGGAAACACCATATATTTT.

The CDR3 spells CASSQMTGSSYNSPLHF. The DNA of the CDR3 is TGCGCCAGCAGCCAAATGACAGGGAGCTCCTATAATTCACCCCTCCACTTT. This rearrangement joins TRBV4-3 to TRBJ1-6, with TRBD1 identical over 7 bases. Germline V gene data show CDR1 as LGHNA and CDR2 as YSLEER. The CDR3 has 17 amino acids. The V segment lost 2 bases and the J segment 0 bases; nucleotides outside the gene matches: 4.

The gene calls are TRBV7-3 and TRBJ2-2, with D maybe TRBD2 (5 bases). Germline-derived CDR1 and CDR2 are SGHTA and FQGTGA. The CDR3 covers 17 residues. Between the trimmed V and J ends, which lost 5 bases and 5 bases, there was a span of 21 bases. Here the CDR3 reads CASSPFPNGTRTGELFF. CDR3 nucleotide sequence: TGTGCCAGCAGCCCCTTCCCCAACGGAACTAGGACCGGGGAGCTGTTTTTT.

The rearrangement uses TRBV12-5 and TRBJ1-1; 12 bases line up with TRBD1. Germline V gives CDR1 LGHNT, CDR2 FRNRAP. The CDR3 runs to 14 residues. Losses at the gene ends were 5 bases for V and 6 bases for J; bases not matched to a gene: 4. The CDR3 nucleotides read TGTGCTAGTGGTCTGGGACAGGGGGCGTCTGAAGCTTTCTTT. Its protein product is CASGLGQGASEAFF.

The chain uses TRBV6-1 and TRBJ1-1; D call uncertain. The V end lost 6 bases, the J end lost 1 base, and 9 bases lay between the germline ends. The germline V gene has CDR1 MNHNS and CDR2 SASEGT. The CDR3 sequence is 13 residues long. The CDR3 region is CASRLTRNTEAFF. DNA for the CDR3: TGTGCCAGCAGATTAACAAGGAACACTGAAGCTTTCTTT.

The chain combines TRBV4-1 with TRBJ2-2; 9 bases are shared with TRBD2. V was clipped by 0 bases and J by 4 bases; unmatched bases: 9. The V gene's germline CDR1 is MGHRA and CDR2 YSYEKL. The CDR3 contains 18 residues. The CDR3 loop is CASSQEGGSGRTTGELFF. CDR3 in DNA: TGCGCCAGCAGCCAAGAAGGTGGTAGCGGGAGAACCACCGGGGAGCTGTTTTTT.

The rearrangement links TRBV9 to TRBJ1-2; D possibly corresponds to TRBD1 (6 bases). The ends were cut back, 4 bases at V and 3 bases at J, with 22 bases in the middle. The germline gives CDR1 SGDLS, CDR2 YYNGEE. The CDR3 is 17 amino acids. CDR3 sequence reads: CASSPRSSDRTYYGYTF. The CDR3 region has the DNA TGTGCCAGCAGCCCCCGGTCGTCCGACAGGACATACTATGGCTACACCTTC.

This sequence joins TRBV4-3 and TRBJ2-1, with D possibly being TRBD1 (5 bases). The ends were cut back, 4 bases at V and 2 bases at J, with 21 bases in the middle. The CDR3 covers 18 residues. Looked up from germline, CDR1 is LGHNA and CDR2 is YSLEER. This chain's CDR3 is CASSLRWGGWDTYNEQFF. DNA for the CDR3: TGCGCCAGCAGCCTCCGATGGGGCGGTTGGGATACCTACAATGAGCAGTTCTTC.